This TCR beta chain derives from a study of T-cell reconstitution after alpha-beta-depleted transplantation in children. The length of the CDR3 is 17 residues. The ends were cut back, 4 bases at V and 2 bases at J, with 20 bases in the middle. Germline CDR1 reads LNHDA; CDR2 reads SQIVND (reference sequence). Unique molecular identifiers were incorporated when the TCRbeta library was constructed. TCRdb redid the calling of the PCR reads with MiXCR, one entry per CDR3 protein. The sample has around 22,000 distinct CDR3 sequences; 9.5% to 13% are singletons. The receptor's source is a human donor who donated a stem cell graft to a child with chronic granulomatous disease. The specimen was PBMCs from the stem cell graft donor, collected from the stem cell graft. The chain recombines TRBV19 with TRBJ1-1; perhaps TRBD1 as D (5 bases). In DNA form, the CDR3 reads TGTGCCAGTAGTACCCTCCGGGACGGCGGTCTTAACACTGAAGCTTTCTTT. Translation gives CASSTLRDGGLNTEAFF.